These 23 T cell receptor beta chains came from one sample sequenced in a study of beta chain features in type 1 diabetes. TCRB transcripts that were expressed got sequenced, as all of the isolated RNA had been reverse transcribed. The assay was immunoSEQ multiplex PCR, and TCRdb's table has in-frame clones only and misses some. The sample lists roughly 300,000 clones; about 14% were seen once. Input material: central memory CD4+ T cells from blood. The receptor source for this set is a man aged 30 to 45 in good health.

This clone was counted only a few times. This chain joins TRBV7-2 and TRBJ2-7; 9 bases are a match to TRBD1. Germline CDR1 SGHTA, CDR2 FQGNSA. The J segment lost 5 bases and the V segment lost 2 bases, leaving 10 bases of the junction unmatched. CDR3 size: 16 residues. CDR3 sequence: CASSLPIGQGSNEQYF. The CDR3 DNA reads TGTGCCAGCAGCTTACCGATCGGACAGGGGTCCAACGAGCAGTACTTC.

This chain links TRBV21-1 with TRBJ2-3; the D call in the table, TRBD2, was not verified against the DNA. TRBV21-1 is listed as a pseudogene. This CDR3 is 11 amino acids long. As DNA, the CDR3 is TGTGCCAGCAGGACTAGTGATACGCAGTATTTT. This codes for CASRTSDTQYF.

This clone was picked up a small number of times. This chain uses TRBV7-7 with TRBJ2-7, with D possibly matching TRBD2 (6 bases). Germline V gene data show CDR1 as SSHAT and CDR2 as FNYEAQ (reference sequence). Trimming cost V 5 bases and J 4 bases, with 12 bases left between them. The CDR3 consists of 13 residues. The CDR3, as DNA: TGTGCCAGCAGCGATCAGACTAGTTACGAGCAGTACGTC. Amino acids: CASSDQTSYEQYV.

The rearrangement uses TRBV2 and TRBJ1-4; maybe TRBD1 (6 bases). The V gene lost 5 bases and the J gene lost 7 bases, with 14 bases spanning the gap. The CDR3 extends over 14 amino acids. Germline V gives CDR1 SNHLY, CDR2 FYNNEI. The CDR3 DNA reads as TGTGCCAGCAGTCCAGGGGAAGTGGGTGAAAAACTGTTTTTT. This sequence encodes CASSPGEVGEKLFF.

The J gene is TRBJ2-5, the V gene TRBV29-1, with D possibly matching TRBD2 (5 bases). Germline values: CDR1 SQVTM, CDR2 ANQGSEA. Trimming took off 2 bases at V and 2 bases at J, with 9 bases between the two ends. There are 13 residues in the CDR3. The CDR3 spells CSVEFSGQETQYF. The CDR3 DNA reads as TGCAGCGTTGAATTTTCGGGACAAGAGACCCAGTACTTC.

This clone has a handful of counts. The chain has TRBV7-8 and TRBJ2-5; D ambiguous. Germline V gives CDR1 SGHVS, CDR2 FQNEAQ. The CDR3 is made up of 13 amino acids. Trimming stripped 5 bases from V and 5 bases from J, with 12 bases between. CDR3 amino acids: CASSPYLGETQYF. The CDR3 DNA reads TGTGCCAGCAGCCCCTACCTTGGGGAGACCCAGTACTTC.

The chain recombines TRBV11-1 with TRBJ2-7, with 7 bases lining up with TRBD2. Germline values: CDR1 SGHAT, CDR2 FQDESV (reference sequence). The CDR3 length is 13 residues. With 5 bases clipped from V and 1 base from J, the junction kept 2 bases outside the gene matches. CDR3 in amino acids: CASSRGESYEQYV. CDR3 sequence (DNA): TGTGCCAGCAGCCGGGGGGAGTCCTACGAGCAGTACGTC.

This chain connects TRBV7-9 to TRBJ2-5; possible D gene TRBD2, 5 bases. This CDR3 has 14 amino acids. CDR1 and CDR2 (germline): SEHNR, FQNEAQ (reference sequence). V gave up 1 base and J gave up 6 bases, with 12 bases separating them. CDR3 sequence: CASSLGGGGQTQYF. CDR3 in DNA: TGTGCCAGCAGCTTAGGAGGTGGCGGGCAGACCCAGTACTTC.

As for this clone: Other DNA sequences in the sample encode the same CDR3. This rearrangement joins TRBV5-5 to TRBJ2-7; a possible D gene is TRBD2 (5 bases). Looked up from germline, CDR1 is SGHKS and CDR2 is YYEKEE (reference sequence). V lost 2 bases, J lost 4 bases, and 10 bases lay in between. The length of the CDR3 is 13 residues. The CDR3 region is CASSFGRRYEQYV. CDR3 nucleotide sequence: TGTGCCAGCAGCTTCGGCCGGAGGTACGAGCAGTACGTC.

There are a few counts of this clone. The rearrangement links TRBV6-5 to TRBJ2-6; D remains unclear. The CDR3 covers 15 residues. Trimming removed 6 bases at V and 3 bases at J, with 12 bases between. Germline V gives CDR1 MNHEY, CDR2 SVGAGI. The CDR3: CASSPKLSGANVLTF. The CDR3 region has the DNA TGTGCCAGCAGCCCCAAATTGAGTGGGGCCAACGTCCTGACTTTC.

The chain employs TRBV18 and TRBJ1-1; D remains unclear. The V end was cut by 3 bases, the J end by 0 bases, with 14 bases between. Germline V gene data show CDR1 as KGHSH and CDR2 as LQKENI. The CDR3 runs to 16 residues. CDR3 DNA: TGTGCCAGCTCACCGATGGGCCACGCGATGAACACTGAAGCTTTCTTT. The encoded protein is CASSPMGHAMNTEAFF.

This clone was found a few times. The chain's CDR3 is CASSSGLAGSRETQYF. The CDR3 coding sequence is TGTGCCAGCTCATCGGGACTAGCGGGAAGTAGGGAGACCCAGTACTTC. V usage is TRBV18 and J usage is TRBJ2-5, with 13 bases that match TRBD2. The germline CDR1 and CDR2 sequences are KGHSH and LQKENI. The CDR3 contains 16 residues. V shed 5 bases and J 5 bases; nucleotides not matched to a gene: 8.

This clone was observed at least ten times. The chain recombines TRBV7-2 with TRBJ2-3; the match to TRBD2 covers 14 bases. Losses at the gene ends were 4 bases for V and 5 bases for J; bases not matched to a gene: 11. The CDR3 has 18 amino acids. Germline V gene sequence: CDR1 SGHTA, CDR2 FQGNSA. CDR3 loop: CASSYGTSGRRRGDTQYF. The CDR3 region has the DNA TGTGCCAGCAGCTATGGGACTAGCGGGAGACGTCGGGGAGATACGCAGTATTTT.

The V call is TRBV27, the J call TRBJ1-1; D gene uncertain. The V and J ends lost 3 bases and 1 base respectively, with 12 bases between them. Germline CDR1 reads MNHEY; CDR2 reads SMNVEV (reference sequence). This CDR3 comprises 15 residues. CDR3: CASSLTSVGNTEAFF. The DNA for the CDR3 is TGTGCCAGCAGTTTGACTTCCGTGGGGAACACTGAAGCTTTCTTT.

This clone was seen a handful of times. The rearrangement joins TRBV19 to TRBJ1-1, with a tentative D call TRBD1 (5 bases). V lost 4 bases to trimming and J lost 4 bases, with 13 bases between them. The germline V gene has CDR1 LNHDA and CDR2 SQIVND (reference sequence). This CDR3 comprises 14 residues. CDR3 nucleotides: TGTGCCAGTAGTAATACGGCAGGGATCACTGAAGCTTTCTTT. As protein: CASSNTAGITEAFF. Together with reference TRBV19 and TRBJ1-1, the CDR3 gives the full variable domain: DGGITQSPKYLFRKEGQNVTLSCEQNLNHDAMYWYRQDPGQGLRLIYYSQIVNDFQKGDIAEGYSVSREKKESFPLTVTSAQKNPTAFYLCASSNTAGITEAFFGQGTRLTVV.

The chain joins TRBV18 to TRBJ2-7; D is possibly TRBD2 (6 bases). The V end lost 1 base, the J end lost 4 bases, and 11 bases lay between the germline ends. Germline V gene sequence: CDR1 KGHSH, CDR2 LQKENI. The CDR3 covers 14 residues. CDR3 sequence reads: CASSPRGEVYEQYV. The DNA for the CDR3 is TGTGCCAGCTCACCACGGGGGGAGGTGTACGAGCAGTACGTC.

J is TRBJ1-1 and V is TRBV7-9; 7 nucleotides match TRBD1. Germline loops: CDR1 SEHNR, CDR2 FQNEAQ (reference sequence). V lost 3 bases and J lost 4; bases outside the gene matches: 5. This CDR3 comprises 14 residues. CDR3 bases: TGTGCCAGCAGCTTCGACAGGGTTACCACTGAAGCTTTCTTT. This gives the protein CASSFDRVTTEAFF.

The rearrangement joins TRBV29-1 to TRBJ2-7, with D possibly being TRBD1 (6 bases). CDR1 is SQVTM, CDR2 ANQGSEA, per germline. V shed 6 bases and J shed 3 bases, with 12 bases lying between them. The CDR3 contains 12 residues. CDR3 sequence (DNA): TGCAGCGTGAGAGGGACACGCTACGAGCAGTACTTC. Amino acids: CSVRGTRYEQYF.

This clone was counted between two and nine times. This chain connects TRBV4-3 to TRBJ2-1; D possibly corresponds to TRBD2 (6 bases). This CDR3 spans 15 amino acids. Trimming stripped 1 base from V and 2 bases from J, with 9 bases between. Germline V gene sequence: CDR1 LGHNA, CDR2 YSLEER. CDR3 amino acids: CASSQVLATYNEQFF. CDR3 bases: TGCGCCAGCAGCCAAGTACTAGCTACCTACAATGAGCAGTTCTTC.

The rearrangement links TRBV5-1 to TRBJ2-3; TRBD2 aligns across 10 bases. The trim removed 4 bases at V and 6 bases at J, leaving 8 bases unmatched. Germline V CDR1 and CDR2: SGHRS, YFSETQ. The CDR3 sequence is 15 residues long. The CDR3, as DNA: TGCGCCAGCAGCGGAGCGGGGGGGCAAGGGGATACGCAGTATTTT. Translating it yields CASSGAGGQGDTQYF.

This clone was picked up one time. V gene TRBV6-6 combines with J gene TRBJ1-5; D may be TRBD1 (6 bases). This CDR3 comprises 15 residues. CDR1 and CDR2 from the germline V gene are MNHNY and SVGAGI (reference sequence). Trimming removed 0 bases at V and 4 bases at J, with 10 bases between. DNA of the CDR3: TGTGCCAGCAGTTACTCGGACAGACGGAATCAGCCCCAGCATTTT. Residues: CASSYSDRRNQPQHF.

This clone appeared a few times. The chain uses TRBV29-1 and TRBJ2-1; maybe TRBD2 (6 bases). Germline lookup yields CDR1 SQVTM and CDR2 ANQGSEA. The CDR3 runs 14 residues. V gave up 4 bases and J gave up 9 bases, with 19 bases separating them. CDR3 protein: CSVGAGSLRGEQFF. The CDR3 region has the DNA TGCAGCGTTGGAGCGGGCTCCCTCCGCGGTGAGCAGTTCTTC.

J is TRBJ2-7 and V is TRBV19; the D gene is possibly TRBD2 (5 bases). Between the trimmed V and J ends, which lost 7 bases and 2 bases, there was a span of 24 bases. In germline, CDR1 is LNHDA, CDR2 SQIVND (reference sequence). The CDR3 consists of 17 residues. CDR3 protein: CASISPLTNPIPYEQYV. DNA of the CDR3: TGTGCCAGTATCTCCCCCCTGACTAACCCAATACCCTACGAGCAGTACGTC.